This T cell receptor (beta chain) was captured in a study of OX40 agonist ivuxolimab in advanced cancers. Exclusion of a patient followed from autoimmune disease history or systemic immunosuppression. The repertoire was sequenced with immunoSEQ multiplex PCR; TCRdb's copy has only in-frame clones and lacks some. This table has approximately 66,000 clones, 85% appearing once. The CDR3 has 15 residues. Germline CDR1 KGHSH, CDR2 LQKENI. V dropped 0 bases and J dropped 3 bases, with 8 bases sitting between them. The TCR comes from an adult with an advanced solid tumor such as melanoma, head and neck, liver or kidney cancer. The sequenced sample was CD4+ or CD8+ T cells sorted from blood, obtained in a trial of the OX40 agonist ivuxolimab. The chain uses TRBV18 and TRBJ1-4; D remains ambiguous. This CDR3 reads CASSPPADPNEKLFF. CDR3 nucleotide sequence: TGTGCCAGCTCACCACCGGCAGACCCTAATGAAAAACTGTTTTTT.